This TCR beta chain was profiled in a study of shared T cell receptors in the human thymus. CDR1 MDHEN and CDR2 SYDVKM come from the germline V gene. The trim removed 4 bases at V and 5 bases at J, leaving 4 bases unmatched. This CDR3 contains 15 residues. Libraries were prepared by immunoSEQ multiplex PCR; TCRdb keeps only in-frame clonotypes and omits some of them. Here the sample spans 500,000 to 750,000 clones, 88% being singletons. These same records also appear under a second study, on human thymus T cells. That paper adds: There appeared to be biased usage of V and J genes in thymic and blood repertoires. Related reports documented highly overlapping thymic repertoires among unrelated individuals.

Sequenced: thymocytes. The TCR sequence derives from a boy younger than two with a congenital heart defect. V and J are TRBV28 and TRBJ2-7, with TRBD2 matching over 14 bases. CDR3 coding DNA: TGTGCCAGCAGTTGGACTAGCGGGAGGTTCCACGAGCAGTACTTC. This gives the protein CASSWTSGRFHEQYF.